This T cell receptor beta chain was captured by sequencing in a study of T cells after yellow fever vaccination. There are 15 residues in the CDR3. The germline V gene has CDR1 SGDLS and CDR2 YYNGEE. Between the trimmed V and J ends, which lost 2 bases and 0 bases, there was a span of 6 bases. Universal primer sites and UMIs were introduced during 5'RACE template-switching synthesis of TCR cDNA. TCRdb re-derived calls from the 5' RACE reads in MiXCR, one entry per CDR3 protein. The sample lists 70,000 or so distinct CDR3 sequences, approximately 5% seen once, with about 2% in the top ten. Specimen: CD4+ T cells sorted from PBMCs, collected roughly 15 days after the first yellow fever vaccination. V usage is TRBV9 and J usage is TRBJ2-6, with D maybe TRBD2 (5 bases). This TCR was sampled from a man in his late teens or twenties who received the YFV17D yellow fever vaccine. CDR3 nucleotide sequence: TGTGCCAGCAGCGTCGAGGGCTCTGGGGCCAACGTCCTGACTTTC. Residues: CASSVEGSGANVLTF.